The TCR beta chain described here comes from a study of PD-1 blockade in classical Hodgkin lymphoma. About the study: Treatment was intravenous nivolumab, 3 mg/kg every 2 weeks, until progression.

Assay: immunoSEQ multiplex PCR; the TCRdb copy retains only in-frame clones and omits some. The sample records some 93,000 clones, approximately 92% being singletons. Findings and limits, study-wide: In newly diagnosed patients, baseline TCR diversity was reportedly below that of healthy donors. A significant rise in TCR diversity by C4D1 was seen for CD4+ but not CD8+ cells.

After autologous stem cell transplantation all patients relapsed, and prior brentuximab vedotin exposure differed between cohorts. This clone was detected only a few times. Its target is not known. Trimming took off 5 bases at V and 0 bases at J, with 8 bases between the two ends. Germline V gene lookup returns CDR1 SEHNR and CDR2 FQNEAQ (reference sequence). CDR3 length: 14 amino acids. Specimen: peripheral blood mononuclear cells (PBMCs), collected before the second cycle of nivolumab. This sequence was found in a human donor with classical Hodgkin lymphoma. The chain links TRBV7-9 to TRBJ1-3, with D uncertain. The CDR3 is CASSPRSSGNTIYF. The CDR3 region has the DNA TGTGCCAGCAGCCCTCGTAGCTCTGGAAACACCATATATTTT.